The 7 T cell receptor beta chains in this list originate from one sample, sequenced in a study of control samples from healthy donors and cancer patients (dated by TCRdb to 2019 to 2021). Libraries were made using the immunoSEQ multiplex PCR assay. Held by TCRdb, this immuneACCESS table contains in-frame sequences only and omits some clones. Under half of the omission traces to an unresolved V gene where checked; the cause of the rest is unknown. Recorded for this sample are around 30,000 clones; under 95% of them occurred a single time. The ten largest clones take up 1.5% to 2% of the sample. The specimen sequenced was PBMCs. Receptor source: a man between 40 and 49 years old with colorectal cancer.

J is TRBJ1-1 and V is TRBV7-2, with a possible D match to TRBD1 (6 bases). CDR3 length: 16 amino acids. V lost 3 bases to trimming and J lost 0 bases, with 14 bases between them. Germline assignment: CDR1 SGHTA and CDR2 FQGNSA. CDR3 in DNA: TGTGCCAGCAGCTTGTTCAAAGGGACACTGAACACTGAAGCTTTCTTT. Its translation is CASSLFKGTLNTEAFF.

This chain links TRBV2 with TRBJ1-4; possibly TRBD1 for D (5 bases). The CDR3 loop spans 13 amino acids. Per germline, CDR1 SNHLY and CDR2 FYNNEI. Trimming took off 8 bases at V and 5 bases at J, with 12 bases between the two ends. The CDR3 loop reads CASRAGLNEKLFF. The CDR3 DNA reads TGTGCCAGCCGAGCAGGGCTCAATGAAAAACTGTTTTTT.

The rearrangement joins TRBV4-1 to TRBJ1-5; D is uncertain. This CDR3 contains 15 residues. CDR1 is MGHRA, CDR2 YSYEKL, per germline. V lost 0 bases and J 7 bases, leaving 13 bases between the germline ends. As DNA, the CDR3 is TGCGCCAGCAGCCAAGATGGACGGGATCGGCAGCCCCAGCATTTT. It specifies CASSQDGRDRQPQHF.

V and J are TRBV19 and TRBJ1-3; tentatively, D is TRBD1 (5 bases). The CDR3 totals 14 residues. The germline V gene encodes CDR1 LNHDA and CDR2 SQIVND (reference sequence). V lost 3 bases to trimming and J lost 1 base, with 7 bases between them. This CDR3 reads CASSIKGSGNTIYF. The CDR3 DNA sequence: TGTGCCAGTAGTATTAAGGGGTCTGGAAACACCATATATTTT. The full variable domain, in which reference TRBV19 and TRBJ1-3 provide the parts outside the CDR3, is DGGITQSPKYLFRKEGQNVTLSCEQNLNHDAMYWYRQDPGQGLRLIYYSQIVNDFQKGDIAEGYSVSREKKESFPLTVTSAQKNPTAFYLCASSIKGSGNTIYFGEGSWLTVV.

The V call is TRBV12-3 or TRBV12-4, the J call TRBJ1-2; 10 nucleotides agree with TRBD1. The CDR3 loop spans 12 amino acids. The junction had 2 bases not matched to a gene; V was cut back by 6 bases and J by 7 bases. CDR3 nucleotides: TGTGCCAGCAGGACAGGGGGCGGTGGCTACACCTTC. Translated: CASRTGGGGYTF.

The V gene is TRBV7-9, the J gene TRBJ1-1; D is uncertain. This CDR3 is built from 12 residues. The ends were cut back, 8 bases at V and 4 bases at J, with 11 bases in the middle. The germline gives CDR1 SEHNR, CDR2 FQNEAQ (reference sequence). CDR3 sequence reads: CASEKGPTEAFF. In DNA, the CDR3 is TGTGCCAGCGAGAAGGGCCCCACTGAAGCTTTCTTT.

This chain connects TRBV14 to TRBJ2-3, with D perhaps TRBD2 (5 bases). Germline V gene lookup returns CDR1 SGHDN and CDR2 FVKESK. The CDR3 runs 17 residues. V shed 0 bases and J shed 6 bases, with 19 bases lying between them. CDR3 residues: CASSQDVSGLSRDTQYF. In nucleotides, the CDR3 is TGTGCCAGCAGCCAAGATGTCTCAGGACTTAGTCGGGATACGCAGTATTTT.